The rows below give T cell receptor beta chains drawn from one sample of a study of T-cell memory formation after mild COVID-19. Using its own MiXCR run on the 5' RACE reads, TCRdb lists one record per CDR3 protein. The repertoire holds about 390,000 distinct CDR3 sequences, with approximately 16% as singletons. Sequencing was carried out using PBMCs or a T cell subset sorted from them (not recorded which). Source of these receptors: a man aged 18 to 29 who had mild COVID-19 (a few samples of this study predate the infection). Cell type and time point are not known. Each CDR3 is given with its conserved first and last residue.

J	V	CDR3
TRBJ1-1	TRBV6-5	CASSTKLDYKRDTEAFF
TRBJ2-3	TRBV11-2	CASSLWPETDTQYF
TRBJ2-1	TRBV3-1	CASSQGGTVVDEQFF
TRBJ1-4	TRBV5-6	CASSFGGTNEKLFF
TRBJ2-7	TRBV20-1	CSAISRNTYEQYF
TRBJ2-3	TRBV4-2	CASRRLAGGLDTQYF
TRBJ2-5	TRBV6-2/TRBV6-3	CASSRRQVSETQYF
TRBJ2-7	TRBV20-1	CSAREEGQGVSEQYF
TRBJ2-5	TRBV7-2	CASSPYPNRGTQYF
TRBJ2-1	TRBV5-1	CASTLETVSSYNEQFF
TRBJ2-2	TRBV29-1	CSALGASGGASGELFF
TRBJ2-7	TRBV20-1	CSAEDREDEQYF
TRBJ2-5	TRBV7-2	CASSLTGAGETQYF
TRBJ1-3	TRBV3-1	CASSLSGYGNTIYF
TRBJ1-4	TRBV7-2	CASSLVNRDREGSFNEKLFF
TRBJ2-3	TRBV5-1	CASSLIGGGTDTQYF
TRBJ1-5	TRBV6-5	CASSTQAGQPQHF
TRBJ1-2	TRBV7-6	CASSPRTGGAYGYTF
TRBJ2-1	TRBV4-1	CASSQVAGWEQFF
TRBJ1-4	TRBV10-3	CAISERGNEKLFF
TRBJ1-4	TRBV20-1	CSAGSQGGEKLFF
TRBJ2-3	TRBV18	CASSPRPDTQYF
TRBJ2-2	TRBV7-2	CASRSSWGPGELFF
TRBJ2-3	TRBV6-1	CARPPGPSTDTQYF
TRBJ2-5	TRBV6-1	CASSRGGGTQETQYF
TRBJ2-1	TRBV20-1	CSARDWQGGSNEQFF
TRBJ1-2	TRBV7-9	CASSLVTGGRGYTF